The 5 T cell receptor beta chains given below trace back to one sample, sequenced in a study of blood T cell repertoires in COVID-19. Some clones are missing from TCRdb's copy, which holds only in-frame ones; the method was immunoSEQ multiplex PCR. The table lists about 240,000 clones, 83% of them singletons, with 3.6% in the top ten. Sequencing was carried out using PBMCs or T cells enriched from blood (not recorded which). These receptors were taken from a woman aged 40 to 50 who had been exposed to COVID-19.

V is TRBV10-3 and J is TRBJ2-3, with TRBD1 matching 8 bases. The CDR3 runs 14 residues. The J segment lost 6 bases and the V segment lost 3 bases, leaving 5 bases of the junction unmatched. Germline CDR1 is ENHRY and CDR2 is SYGVKD. In DNA, the CDR3 is TGTGCCATCAGTGAACGAGGACAGGGCGATACGCAGTATTTT. It translates to CAISERGQGDTQYF.

This clone was found many times. This chain joins TRBV11-3 and TRBJ2-3; the match to TRBD2 covers 14 bases. The ends lost 5 bases at V and 6 bases at J; junction bases unmatched: 7. This CDR3 spans 16 amino acids. CDR1 SGHNT and CDR2 YENEEA come from the germline V gene. The CDR3 reads CASSPGLAGARDTQYF. CDR3 nucleotides: TGTGCCAGCAGCCCGGGACTAGCGGGGGCGCGGGATACGCAGTATTTT.

CDR3 coding DNA: TGTGCCAGCAGCGCCACTGACAGGGGGCTGAACACTGAAGCTTTCTTT. Encoded protein: CASSATDRGLNTEAFF. The chain has TRBV13 and TRBJ1-1, with TRBD1 identical over 10 bases. CDR3 length: 16 residues. The V gene end was trimmed by 5 bases and the J gene end by 0 bases; junction bases not matched to a gene: 6. CDR1 is PRHDT, CDR2 FYEKMQ, per germline (reference sequence).

The rearrangement links TRBV28 to TRBJ2-7, with D possibly being TRBD1 (5 bases). Trimming stripped 4 bases from V and 0 bases from J, with 13 bases between. The CDR3 is 15 amino acids. Germline loops: CDR1 MDHEN, CDR2 SYDVKM. CDR3 loop: CASSSLAGNSYEQYF. CDR3 bases: TGTGCCAGCAGTTCCTTAGCAGGGAACTCCTACGAGCAGTACTTC.

This clone was seen only once. The rearrangement links TRBV2 to TRBJ2-5; D is unresolved. The ends were cut back, 0 bases at V and 5 bases at J, with 7 bases in the middle. CDR1 and CDR2 (germline): SNHLY, FYNNEI. The CDR3 is made up of 13 amino acids. CDR3 sequence: CASSEARAETQYF. CDR3 coding DNA: TGTGCCAGCAGTGAAGCGCGAGCGGAGACCCAGTACTTC.